A selection of T cell receptor beta chains follows, all from one sample in a study of Graves' ophthalmopathy and Graves' hyperthyroidism. One entry per CDR3 protein, called by TCRdb with MiXCR from the multiplex PCR reads. The sample includes 680,000 or so distinct CDR3 sequences, about 24% of them seen just once. Input material: peripheral blood. All receptors derive from a woman aged 18-30 years with stable Graves' hyperthyroidism. Some clones in this sample may be carry-over from other donors' samples. Both conserved end residues are part of each CDR3. Size is stated for part of the rows, as once, few or many counts, or as a class when the clone is expanded.

abundance	v_gene	j_gene	CDR3aa
few	TRBV28	TRBJ1-5	CASSLLGADLNQPQHF
few	TRBV19	TRBJ2-7	CASSMGSYEQYF
once	TRBV10-3	TRBJ2-7	CAIETDYLSYEQYF
many	TRBV20-1	TRBJ1-6	CSASRTAPPLHF
.	TRBV25-1	TRBJ1-2	CASSTPGGRSGYTF
many	TRBV12-3/TRBV12-4	TRBJ1-5	CASSKGSASNQPQHF
few	TRBV5-8	TRBJ2-7	CASSPGRRLSYEQYF
many	TRBV28	TRBJ1-5	CASLEGARSNQPQHF
many	TRBV6-1	TRBJ1-1	CASNGGLGDTEAFF
.	TRBV12-3/TRBV12-4	TRBJ1-2	CASSLAGVFYGYTF
many	TRBV12-3/TRBV12-4	TRBJ2-5	CASSPTVEETQYF
.	TRBV7-9	TRBJ2-5	CASSPWGARQETQYF
few	TRBV27	TRBJ1-1	CASSLQGIAQGEDMNTEAFF
many	TRBV7-8	TRBJ1-1	CASSLAPGSHVAFF
many	TRBV29-1	TRBJ1-1	CSVEYGTGGAFF
few	TRBV9	TRBJ1-2	CASSVGTGASYGYTF
many	TRBV20-1	TRBJ1-1	CSAKLPGHQNTEAFF
.	TRBV20-1	TRBJ2-5	CSVLMGQETQYF
many	TRBV12-3/TRBV12-4	TRBJ1-2	CASSRGRVYGYTF
.	TRBV4-2	TRBJ2-7	CASSQEGGGTHYEQYF
.	TRBV7-2	TRBJ1-1	CASSPFGGNTEAFF
.	TRBV6-1	TRBJ2-7	CAILRDGSYEQYF
.	TRBV10-3	TRBJ1-2	CAISVTGTGDGYTF
many	TRBV29-1	TRBJ1-1	CSAWDRGTEAFF
many	TRBV12-3/TRBV12-4	TRBJ2-7	CASSFFPGGSYEQYF
many	TRBV10-3	TRBJ2-5	CAISESRQGAKGDQETQYF
many	TRBV30	TRBJ2-7	CAWAPDGYEQYF
few	TRBV4-1	TRBJ1-1	CASSPHNTGTEAFF
.	TRBV20-1	TRBJ2-7	CSARNSGRASYF
.	TRBV2	TRBJ2-5	CASSLAGGRAQYF
once	TRBV28	TRBJ1-1	CASSVVKGTEAFF
many	TRBV12-3/TRBV12-4	TRBJ1-5	CASTPGRPYSNQPQHF
.	TRBV19	TRBJ1-2	CASSSTGTGVYGYTF
.	TRBV10-1	TRBJ1-1	CASSVKVNTEAFF
few	TRBV18	TRBJ1-5	CASSRERGQGRQPQHF
few	TRBV24-1	TRBJ2-3	CATSDYRDSGADTQYF
.	TRBV5-1	TRBJ2-7	CASSMTQGFDRDEQYF
.	TRBV12-3/TRBV12-4	TRBJ1-6	CASSLDRYSYNSPLHF
.	TRBV12-3/TRBV12-4	TRBJ2-7	CASSFTDGNDEQYF
many	TRBV2	TRBJ2-5	CASSEIAGGPETQYF
.	TRBV28	TRBJ1-5	CASRLFGTGGSQPQHF
many	TRBV12-3/TRBV12-4	TRBJ1-2	CASSLDSYYGYTF
many	TRBV27	TRBJ2-5	CASSFKNLQETQYF
many	TRBV20-1	TRBJ2-7	CSASTRDSAYEQYF
many	TRBV2	TRBJ2-5	CASSVNGRGETQYF
many	TRBV5-1	TRBJ1-2	CASSTDSSNYGYTF
.	TRBV29-1	TRBJ1-2	CSVDVGNYGYTF
many	TRBV6-1	TRBJ2-7	CASRRGRQVGSEQYF
.	TRBV6-5	TRBJ1-6	CASSIRDTIEGSPLHF
few	TRBV2	TRBJ2-5	CASSINPGHQETQYF
many	TRBV2	TRBJ1-1	CASRDRENTEAFF
many	TRBV10-3	TRBJ1-3	CAISESLLAGSGNTIYF
many	TRBV28	TRBJ2-2	CASSTRQGLVTGELFF
many	TRBV6-2/TRBV6-3	TRBJ2-4	CASSYSKTGIHLAKNIQYF
many	TRBV6-1	TRBJ1-1	CASSQLSGEGYTEAFF
.	TRBV7-9	TRBJ2-5	CASSGDSHQETQYF
many	TRBV20-1	TRBJ1-5	CSARELRGLSNQPQHF